This TCR beta chain was captured in a study of T-cell memory formation after mild COVID-19. About the study: Most TCR clusters belonged to a single donor.

Looked up from germline, CDR1 is KGHDR and CDR2 is SFDVKD. The CDR3 runs 13 residues. The V end was cut by 7 bases, the J end by 4 bases, with 12 bases between. TCRdb re-analysed the 5' RACE reads in MiXCR, keeping a single row per CDR3 protein. The table has 450,000 to 650,000 distinct CDR3 sequences, approximately 20% seen once; the top ten hold around 13%. In regard to this clonotype: Its antigen remains unidentified.

Study-level findings and limits: The pre-infection memory compartment contained some responding clones, suggesting cross-reactive memory joined. Day 37-peaking second-wave clones had unconfirmed SARS-CoV-2 specificity. CD4+ contracting clones were found mainly in CM and EM, and CD8+ ones in EMRA.

Sequencing was performed on PBMCs or a T cell subset sorted from them (not recorded which). V usage is TRBV24-1 and J usage is TRBJ1-2; D gene ambiguous. The TCR originated in an adult woman who had mild COVID-19 (a few samples of this study predate the infection). Cell type and time point are not known. The CDR3 DNA is TGTGCCACCAGCCAGACGGCGAGCTATGGCTACACCTTC. Protein sequence: CATSQTASYGYTF.